A selection of T cell receptor beta chains follows, all from one sample in a study of CD8 T cells in ankylosing spondylitis. MiXCR, run by TCRdb on the 5' RACE reads, gives a single entry per CDR3 protein. The top ten clones hold 6.8% of a sample with some 240,000 distinct CDR3 sequences, around 9.2% of them seen once. Material for sequencing was blood, either unsorted or a sorted T cell fraction (not recorded which). The receptors were sampled from a male donor with ankylosing spondylitis or in good health (not recorded which). CDR3s include the opening cysteine and the closing phenylalanine or tryptophan. The D gene is left open where the match is weak. Clone size is not always given. Where it is, it says once, few, many or a class for expanded clones.

-	TRBV27	TRBJ2-4	-	CASSLGLGNIQYF	TGTGCCAGCAGTTTAGGGCTTGGAAACATTCAGTACTTC
many	TRBV20-1	TRBJ2-2	TRBD2	CSAREPGLAAGELFF	TGCAGTGCTAGAGAGCCGGGACTAGCGGCCGGGGAGCTGTTTTTT
few	TRBV5-1	TRBJ2-5	TRBD2	CASSFGTSVKETQYF	TGCGCCAGCAGCTTCGGGACTAGCGTCAAAGAGACCCAGTACTTC
many	TRBV14	TRBJ2-1	-	CASSPRRGGIPEQFF	TGTGCCAGCAGCCCCCGACGAGGAGGGATACCTGAGCAGTTCTTC
many	TRBV20-1	TRBJ2-1	-	CSARIGSSYNEQFF	TGCAGTGCTAGAATAGGGAGCTCCTACAATGAGCAGTTCTTC
many	TRBV10-3	TRBJ2-1	-	CAISESASVTDNEQFF	TGTGCCATCAGTGAGTCAGCTAGCGTGACCGACAATGAGCAGTTCTTC
-	TRBV20-1	TRBJ2-3	-	CCARATVSPSTDTQYF	TGCTGTGCTAGGGCTACAGTGTCGCCTAGCACAGATACGCAGTATTTT
many	TRBV14	TRBJ2-4	TRBD2	CASSDGLAGSRSKNIQYF	TGTGCCAGCAGCGACGGACTAGCGGGGAGCCGCAGCAAAAACATTCAGTACTTC
-	TRBV18	TRBJ2-5	-	CASSPSSHSVKLTQYF	TGTGCCAGCTCACCGAGCAGCCACTCTGTGAAATTGACCCAGTACTTC
-	TRBV7-2	TRBJ2-7	-	CASSPGRGDYEQYF	TGTGCCAGCAGCCCGGGCAGGGGAGACTACGAGCAGTACTTC
many	TRBV20-1	TRBJ1-1	-	CSEAEANTEAFF	TGCAGCGAAGCGGAGGCGAACACTGAAGCTTTCTTT
-	TRBV4-3	TRBJ1-2	-	CASSQDAQPSGGYTF	TGCGCCAGCAGCCAAGATGCCCAACCTTCGGGGGGCTACACCTTC
many	TRBV5-1	TRBJ1-2	-	CASSSGGGSGYTF	TGCGCCAGCAGCTCGGGAGGCGGGTCGGGCTACACCTTC
few	TRBV20-1	TRBJ1-3	-	CSARDFRAASGNTIYF	TGCAGTGCTAGAGATTTCAGGGCTGCCTCTGGAAACACCATATATTTT
many	TRBV29-1	TRBJ2-7	-	CSVEGGTDEQYF	TGCAGCGTTGAGGGCGGGACAGACGAGCAGTACTTC
many	TRBV12-3/TRBV12-4	TRBJ1-5	-	CASSFEGGYQPQHF	TGTGCCAGCAGTTTCGAAGGGGGGTATCAGCCCCAGCATTTT
many	TRBV20-1	TRBJ2-7	-	CSAGQGIYEQYF	TGCAGTGCTGGCCAGGGAATCTACGAGCAGTACTTC
-	TRBV4-2	TRBJ2-7	TRBD2	CASSQEALAVSYEQYF	TGTGCCAGCAGCCAAGAGGCGCTAGCGGTCTCCTACGAGCAGTACTTC
-	TRBV7-3	TRBJ2-1	TRBD1	CASSPPQGAHEQFF	TGTGCCAGCAGCCCCCCACAGGGGGCGCATGAGCAGTTCTTC
many	TRBV7-2	TRBJ2-3	TRBD2	CASRPGLGTDTQYF	TGTGCCAGCAGGCCGGGACTAGGGACAGATACGCAGTATTTT
many	TRBV12-3/TRBV12-4	TRBJ1-6	-	CASSLSDSPLHF	TGTGCCAGCAGTTTATCAGATTCACCCCTCCACTTT
many	TRBV24-1	TRBJ2-1	-	CATSPGTYNEQFF	TGTGCCACCAGTCCTGGGACTTACAATGAGCAGTTCTTC
many	TRBV9	TRBJ2-5	TRBD2	CASSVTTSGGSETQYF	TGTGCCAGCAGCGTAACGACTAGCGGGGGAAGTGAGACCCAGTACTTC
many	TRBV5-5	TRBJ2-1	-	CASSLSDEQFF	TGTGCCAGCAGCTTGTCGGATGAGCAGTTCTTC
many	TRBV29-1	TRBJ2-7	-	CSVFDNYEQYF	TGCAGCGTCTTCGACAACTACGAGCAGTACTTC
few	TRBV30	TRBJ2-7	TRBD1	CAWSGLGQGYYEQYF	TGTGCCTGGAGTGGTCTTGGACAGGGATACTACGAGCAGTACTTC
-	TRBV10-3	TRBJ2-5	TRBD2	CAISEGRLAGDQETQYF	TGTGCCATCAGTGAGGGGAGGCTAGCGGGAGACCAAGAGACCCAGTACTTC
many	TRBV19	TRBJ1-6	-	CAGRSSGKDSPLHF	TGTGCCGGAAGGTCCTCGGGAAAGGATTCACCCCTCCACTTT
-	TRBV3-1	TRBJ1-3	-	CASSQSSSGNTIYF	TGTGCCAGCAGCCAATCGAGCTCTGGAAACACCATATATTTT
many	TRBV6-9	TRBJ2-2	-	CATQRTGELFF	TGTGCCACACAAAGGACCGGGGAGCTGTTTTTT